The clone carrying this T cell receptor (beta chain) was counted only a few times. Its target is unknown. Each CDR3 protein gets one entry after TCRdb re-called the 5' RACE reads with MiXCR. Among hundreds of thousands of distinct CDR3 sequences listed, about an eighth were seen once. The V gene's germline CDR1 is MNHNS and CDR2 SASEGT. V dropped 7 bases and J dropped 2 bases, with 5 bases sitting between them. The CDR3 spans 11 residues. This sample is part of a study of identical twins. General study results and limits: Conclusions leaned on cross-sectional statistical analysis and did not track the same donors over time. Model-predicted out-of-frame TCR alpha sharing fell below observed values in monozygotic twins. There were fewer insertions in abundant cord blood beta clonotypes, but memory repertoires showed no such pattern.

V gene TRBV6-1 combines with J gene TRBJ1-2; D is undetermined. The TCR comes from a woman aged 18-29 years in good health. Sequenced: memory (CD45RO+) T cells sorted from blood. The DNA for the CDR3 is TGTGCCAGCATGGCCAACTATGGCTACACCTTC. Protein sequence: CASMANYGYTF.